This T cell receptor (beta chain) was captured in a study of T-cell reconstitution after alpha-beta-depleted transplantation in children. Study-wide findings and caveats: Newly made T cells mostly supplied T-cell counts and diversity one year after transplant.

The CDR3 is 16 amino acids. The V gene's germline CDR1 is KGHSH and CDR2 LQKENI. With V trimmed by 5 bases and J by 10 bases, 16 bases remained unmatched. Molecular barcoding with unique molecular identifiers was used for the TCRbeta library. TCRdb reanalysed the PCR reads using MiXCR and keeps one entry per CDR3 protein. The data show about 580,000 distinct CDR3 sequences, about 23% seen once. This clonotype was counted many times. As yet, its antigen is unknown. Sequenced material: PBMCs, mostly from graft donor cells, taken 360 days after TCRalphabeta/CD19-depleted stem cell transplant. This receptor was taken from a boy younger than two who had a stem cell transplant for acute myeloid leukemia, so the T cells may come from the graft donor. The V and J genes are TRBV18 and TRBJ2-1; 8 bases align to TRBD2. This chain's CDR3 is CASSKGGTSYGPEQFF. Here the CDR3 DNA reads TGTGCCAGCTCAAAAGGCGGGACTAGTTACGGACCGGAGCAGTTCTTC.